The subject of this entry is one T cell receptor beta chain. Its antigen is currently unknown. The data originate from a study of identical twins. General observations from the study: There were fewer insertions in abundant cord blood beta clonotypes, but memory repertoires showed no such pattern. Invariant T cells like MAIT and iNKT could partly confound the zero-insertion analyses.

A universal primer binding site was introduced by template switching. The final cDNA contained unique molecular identifiers. MiXCR, run by TCRdb on the 5' RACE reads, gives a single entry per CDR3 protein. The sample lists some 900,000 distinct CDR3 sequences, more than 9% occurring once. V lost 2 bases and J 4 bases, leaving 25 bases between the germline ends. Germline assignment: CDR1 SGHDN and CDR2 FVKESK. The CDR3 is 19 amino acids. This sample also belongs to another study, concerning yellow fever vaccine responses in identical twins.

This sequence was found in a woman in her late teens or twenties in good health. Sample: PBMCs. The chain combines TRBV14 with TRBJ2-3; D is unclear. CDR3 coding DNA: TGTGCCAGCAGCCAACCCTCTTTAAGAACAGAGTACGGCGCAGATACGCAGTATTTT. Translating it yields CASSQPSLRTEYGADTQYF.